This T cell receptor beta chain comes out of a study of T cells in Graves' hyperthyroidism and ophthalmopathy. Findings and caveats of the study: Appearing also in blood were most of the thyroid clonotypes expanded above 0.001.

This clonotype has ten or more counts. Its specificity is not known. RNA transcripts served as the template for amplifying TCR beta CDR3 regions. RT-PCR in the first round (using the HTBI primer set) targeted the TCR CDR3. TCRdb re-called the multiplex PCR reads with MiXCR, one entry per CDR3 protein. The sample comprises 650,000 to 850,000 distinct CDR3 sequences, roughly a sixth of which are singletons, and 16% rests with the top ten. V lost 4 bases and J lost 5, with 11 bases in between. This CDR3 spans 14 amino acids. CDR1 and CDR2 (germline): SNHLY, FYNNEI. The sample consisted of blood. The chain joins TRBV2 to TRBJ1-4; D not resolved. The origin of this receptor is a woman aged 45 to 65 with Graves' hyperthyroidism that later progressed to Graves' ophthalmopathy. CDR3 loop: CASSVGRLNEKLFF. CDR3 coding DNA: TGTGCCAGCAGTGTGGGCAGGCTGAATGAAAAACTGTTTTTT.